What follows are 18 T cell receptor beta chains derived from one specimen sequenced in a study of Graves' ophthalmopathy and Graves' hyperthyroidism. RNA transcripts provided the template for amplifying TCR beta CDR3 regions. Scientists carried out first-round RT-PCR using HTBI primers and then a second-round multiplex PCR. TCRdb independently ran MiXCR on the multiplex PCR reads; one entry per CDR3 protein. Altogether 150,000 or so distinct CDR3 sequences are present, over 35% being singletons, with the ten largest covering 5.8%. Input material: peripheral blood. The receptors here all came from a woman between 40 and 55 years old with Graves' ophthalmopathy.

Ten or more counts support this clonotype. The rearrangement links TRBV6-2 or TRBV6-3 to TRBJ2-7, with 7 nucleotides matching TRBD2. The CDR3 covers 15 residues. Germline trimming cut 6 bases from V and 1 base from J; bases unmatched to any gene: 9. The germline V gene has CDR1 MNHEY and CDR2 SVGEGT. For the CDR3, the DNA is TGTGCCAGCAGCCCGGGACTAACGGGATCCTACGAGCAGTACTTC. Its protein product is CASSPGLTGSYEQYF.

The CDR3 region has the DNA TGTGCCACCAGCAGACAAGACGGAACCTACGAGCAGTACTTC. It is translated as CATSRQDGTYEQYF. The V gene is TRBV15, the J gene TRBJ2-7; no firm D call. In germline, CDR1 is LNHNV, CDR2 YYDKDF (reference sequence). This CDR3 is built from 14 residues. Trimming pared 2 bases from V and 2 bases from J, leaving 10 bases between.

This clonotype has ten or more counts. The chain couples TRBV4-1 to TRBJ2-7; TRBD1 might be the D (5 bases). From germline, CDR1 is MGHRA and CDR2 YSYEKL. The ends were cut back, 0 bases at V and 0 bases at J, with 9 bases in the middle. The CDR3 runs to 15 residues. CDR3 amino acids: CASSQENDSSYEQYF. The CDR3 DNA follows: TGCGCCAGCAGCCAAGAGAACGACAGCTCCTACGAGCAGTACTTC.

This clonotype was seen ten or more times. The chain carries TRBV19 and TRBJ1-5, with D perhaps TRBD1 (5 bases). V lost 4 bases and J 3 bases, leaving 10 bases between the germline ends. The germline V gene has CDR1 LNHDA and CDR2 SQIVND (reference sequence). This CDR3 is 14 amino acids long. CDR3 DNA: TGTGCCAGTAGTAACCTAGGGGTCAATCAGCCCCAGCATTTT. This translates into CASSNLGVNQPQHF.

CDR3 in DNA: TGTGCCAGTAGTAATGTCGGGGGCGAGCAGTACTTC. Amino acids: CASSNVGGEQYF. The gene calls are TRBV19 and TRBJ2-7; tentatively, D is TRBD2 (6 bases). V was cut by 4 bases and J by 6 bases, with 10 bases left in between. CDR1 LNHDA and CDR2 SQIVND come from the germline V gene (reference sequence). This CDR3 has 12 residues.

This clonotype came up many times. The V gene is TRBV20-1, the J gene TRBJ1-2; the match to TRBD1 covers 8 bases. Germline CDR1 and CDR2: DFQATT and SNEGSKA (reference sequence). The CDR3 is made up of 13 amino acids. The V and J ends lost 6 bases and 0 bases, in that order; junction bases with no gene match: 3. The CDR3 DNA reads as TGCAGTGCGCCGGACAGGGCTAACTATGGCTACACCTTC. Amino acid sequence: CSAPDRANYGYTF.

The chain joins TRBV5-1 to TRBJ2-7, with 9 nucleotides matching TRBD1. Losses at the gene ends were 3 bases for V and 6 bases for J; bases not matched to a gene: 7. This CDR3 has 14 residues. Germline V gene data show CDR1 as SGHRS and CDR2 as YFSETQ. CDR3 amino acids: CASSWGTGPAEQYF. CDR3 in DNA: TGCGCCAGCAGCTGGGGGACAGGGCCCGCCGAGCAGTACTTC.

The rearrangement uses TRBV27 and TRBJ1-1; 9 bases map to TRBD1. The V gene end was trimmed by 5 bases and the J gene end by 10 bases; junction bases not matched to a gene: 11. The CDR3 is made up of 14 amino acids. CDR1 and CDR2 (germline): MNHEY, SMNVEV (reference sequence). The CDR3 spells CASSSYRGRGGAFF. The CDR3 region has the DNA TGTGCCAGCAGTAGTTACAGGGGGCGGGGTGGAGCTTTCTTT.

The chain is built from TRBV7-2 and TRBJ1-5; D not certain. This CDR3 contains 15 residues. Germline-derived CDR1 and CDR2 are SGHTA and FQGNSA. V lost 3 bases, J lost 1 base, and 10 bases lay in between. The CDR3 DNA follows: TGTGCCAGCAGCTTGGGGAGGACGAGCAATCAGCCCCAGCATTTT. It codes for CASSLGRTSNQPQHF.

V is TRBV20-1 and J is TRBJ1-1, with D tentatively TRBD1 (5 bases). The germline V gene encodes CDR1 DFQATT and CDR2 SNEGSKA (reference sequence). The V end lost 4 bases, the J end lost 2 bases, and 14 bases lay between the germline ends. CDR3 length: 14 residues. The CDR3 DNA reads TGCAGTGCTATTAAACAGGTCTCTAACACTGAAGCTTTCTTT. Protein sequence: CSAIKQVSNTEAFF.

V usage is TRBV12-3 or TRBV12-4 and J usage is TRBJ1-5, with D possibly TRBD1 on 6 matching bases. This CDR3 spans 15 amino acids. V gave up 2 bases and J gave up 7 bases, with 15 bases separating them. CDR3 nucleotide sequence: TGTGCCAGCAGTTTAAATAGCGACAGGACCCAGCCCCAGCATTTT. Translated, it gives CASSLNSDRTQPQHF.

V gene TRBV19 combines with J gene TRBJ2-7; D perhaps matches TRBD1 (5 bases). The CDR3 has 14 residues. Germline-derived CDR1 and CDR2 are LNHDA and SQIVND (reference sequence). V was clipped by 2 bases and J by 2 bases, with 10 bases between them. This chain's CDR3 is CASSIYAGTYEQYF. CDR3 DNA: TGTGCCAGTAGTATATATGCAGGGACCTACGAGCAGTACTTC.

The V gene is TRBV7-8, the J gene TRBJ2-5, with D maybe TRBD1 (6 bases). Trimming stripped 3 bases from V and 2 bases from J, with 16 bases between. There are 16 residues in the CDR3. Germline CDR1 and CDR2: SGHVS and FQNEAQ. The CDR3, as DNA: TGTGCCAGCAGCTTTAGCAGGGGTAGAATTCAAGAGACCCAGTACTTC. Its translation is CASSFSRGRIQETQYF.

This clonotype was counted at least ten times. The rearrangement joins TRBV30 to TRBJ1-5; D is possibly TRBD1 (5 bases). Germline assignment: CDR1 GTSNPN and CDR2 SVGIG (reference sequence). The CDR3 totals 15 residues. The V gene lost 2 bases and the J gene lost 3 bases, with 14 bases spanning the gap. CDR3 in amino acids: CAWSTPPGLNQPQHF. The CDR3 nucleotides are TGTGCCTGGAGTACCCCGCCGGGGCTCAATCAGCCCCAGCATTTT.

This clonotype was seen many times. For the CDR3, the DNA is TGTGCCTGGAGTGTCTCGCTCCTGGGGACCCAGTACTTC. Translated, it gives CAWSVSLLGTQYF. The chain employs TRBV30 and TRBJ2-5; D ambiguous. There are 13 residues in the CDR3. Germline V gene lookup returns CDR1 GTSNPN and CDR2 SVGIG (reference sequence). V shed 0 bases and J shed 7 bases, with 12 bases lying between them.

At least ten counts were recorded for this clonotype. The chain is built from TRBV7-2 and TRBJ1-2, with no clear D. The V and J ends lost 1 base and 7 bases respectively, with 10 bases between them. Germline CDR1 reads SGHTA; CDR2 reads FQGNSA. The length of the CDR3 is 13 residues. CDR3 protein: CASSLDSGAGYTF. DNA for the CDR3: TGTGCCAGCAGCTTAGACTCGGGAGCTGGCTACACCTTC.

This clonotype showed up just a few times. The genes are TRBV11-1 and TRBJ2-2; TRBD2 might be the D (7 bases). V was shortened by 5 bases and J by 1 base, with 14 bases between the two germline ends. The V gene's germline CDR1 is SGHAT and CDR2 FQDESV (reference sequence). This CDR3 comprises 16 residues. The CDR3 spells CASSPRGAVNTGELFF. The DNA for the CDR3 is TGTGCCAGCAGCCCCCGGGGGGCAGTGAACACCGGGGAGCTGTTTTTT.

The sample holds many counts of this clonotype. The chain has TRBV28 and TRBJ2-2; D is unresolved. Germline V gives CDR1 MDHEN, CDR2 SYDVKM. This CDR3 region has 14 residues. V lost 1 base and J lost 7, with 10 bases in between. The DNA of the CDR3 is TGTGCCAGCAGTTTATCCGGGTTCGGCGGGGAGCTGTTTTTT. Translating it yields CASSLSGFGGELFF.